This T cell receptor (beta chain) derives from a study of blood T cell repertoires in COVID-19. On the study more broadly: Acute and convalescent COVID-19 specimens originated in the United States, Italy and Spain. T cells, B-cell-depleted T cells, or PBMCs supplied cDNA or gDNA.

The CDR3 runs to 15 residues. V was trimmed by 5 bases and J by 0 bases, leaving 8 bases between them. Germline CDR1 is SGHVS and CDR2 is FNYEAQ. Under the authors' procedure: Researchers report that nucleated cell counts were estimated from reference gene primer amplification. Produced via immunoSEQ multiplex PCR; TCRdb's table is partial and in-frame only. V and J calls and clone size are those listed in that table; D and trimming were worked out from the DNA. The sample consists of fewer than 50,000 clones, roughly 88% of them appearing once. The sequence derives from a man between 65 and 85 years old with active COVID-19. The chain has TRBV7-6 and TRBJ1-6, with D possibly being TRBD1 (6 bases). The sample comprised peripheral blood. The CDR3 DNA sequence: TGTGCCAGCAGCCAGGACAGCTCCTATAATTCACCCCTCCACTTT. Translated: CASSQDSSYNSPLHF.